What follows is one T cell receptor (beta chain) and its context. The record originates from a study of blood T cell repertoires in COVID-19. V trimming: 3 bases; J trimming: 2 bases; junction bases outside the gene matches: 5. The CDR3 consists of 17 residues. Germline CDR1 reads MNHNS; CDR2 reads SASEGT. Sequencing used immunoSEQ multiplex PCR; TCRdb keeps in-frame clones, though not all of them. The data contain approximately 25,000 clones, around 90% of them singletons. This receptor was taken from a man in his 70s with active COVID-19. Specimen: peripheral blood. The chain carries TRBV6-1 and TRBJ2-1, with 12 bases fitting TRBD2. The CDR3 DNA reads TGTGCCAGCAGTGATTCGACTAGCGGGGGACCCTACAATGAGCAGTTCTTC. It specifies CASSDSTSGGPYNEQFF.